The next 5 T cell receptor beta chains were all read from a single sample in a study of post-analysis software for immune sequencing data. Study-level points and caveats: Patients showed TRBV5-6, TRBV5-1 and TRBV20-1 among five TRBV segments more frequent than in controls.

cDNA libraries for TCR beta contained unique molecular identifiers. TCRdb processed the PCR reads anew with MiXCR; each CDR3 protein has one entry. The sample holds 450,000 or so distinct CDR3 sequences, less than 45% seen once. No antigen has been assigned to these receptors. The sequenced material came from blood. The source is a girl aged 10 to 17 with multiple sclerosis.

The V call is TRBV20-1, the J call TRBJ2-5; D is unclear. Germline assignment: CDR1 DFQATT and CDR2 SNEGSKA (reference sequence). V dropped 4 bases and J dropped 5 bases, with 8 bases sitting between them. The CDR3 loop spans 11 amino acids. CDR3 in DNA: TGCAGTGCTAATCGGGCCGAGACCCAGTACTTC. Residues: CSANRAETQYF.

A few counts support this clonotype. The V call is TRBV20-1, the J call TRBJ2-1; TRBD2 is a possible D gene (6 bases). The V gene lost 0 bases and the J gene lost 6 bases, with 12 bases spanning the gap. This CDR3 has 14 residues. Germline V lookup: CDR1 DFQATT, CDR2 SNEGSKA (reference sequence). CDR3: CSAREAGTANEQFF. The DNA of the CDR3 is TGCAGTGCTAGAGAGGCCGGGACTGCCAATGAGCAGTTCTTC.

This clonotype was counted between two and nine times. The CDR3: CASSQGTGWNTEAFF. The DNA for the CDR3 is TGCGCCAGCAGCCAAGGAACAGGATGGAACACTGAAGCTTTCTTT. The chain combines TRBV4-1 with TRBJ1-1; the D gene is possibly TRBD1 (5 bases). Germline V gene data show CDR1 as MGHRA and CDR2 as YSYEKL. The V and J ends lost 1 base and 1 base respectively, with 10 bases between them. The CDR3 has 15 residues.

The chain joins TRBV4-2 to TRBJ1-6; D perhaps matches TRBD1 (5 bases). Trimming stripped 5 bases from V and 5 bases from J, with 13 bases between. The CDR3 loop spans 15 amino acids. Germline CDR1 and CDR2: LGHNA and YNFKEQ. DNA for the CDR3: TGTGCCAGCAGCTCGGTAGGGACGGATAATTCACCCCTCCACTTT. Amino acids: CASSSVGTDNSPLHF.

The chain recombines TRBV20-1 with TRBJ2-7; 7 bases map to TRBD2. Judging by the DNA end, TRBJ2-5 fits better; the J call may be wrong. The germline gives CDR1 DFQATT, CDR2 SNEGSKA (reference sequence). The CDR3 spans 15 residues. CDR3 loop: CSAIVRGREWETQYF. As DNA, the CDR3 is TGCAGTGCTATTGTTCGGGGGAGGGAGTGGGAGACCCAGTACTTC.